These T cell receptor beta chains were read from a single sample in a study of blood T cell dynamics during melanoma immunotherapy. The protocol was immunoSEQ multiplex PCR, while the TCRdb copy is restricted to in-frame clones and leaves out a portion. Altogether thousands of clones are present, approximately 90% being singletons, with the ten largest covering about 2.3%. Sequenced material: blood, taken from a patient treated with checkpoint blockade. These receptors all come from a human donor with melanoma. The CDR3 runs from the conserved cysteine through the conserved F or W. The D gene is left open where the match is weak. Clone size is shown for a subset of rows, as once, few, many or a class of expanded clone.

J: TRBJ2-7; size: .; V: TRBV4-1; D: .; CDR3: CASSRRTENYEQYF; DNA: TGCGCCAGCAGCCGGAGGACGGAGAACTACGAGCAGTACTTC
J: TRBJ1-2; size: .; V: TRBV5-1; D: .; CDR3: CASSFSTYGYTF; DNA: TGCGCCAGCAGCTTCTCGACCTATGGCTACACCTTC
J: TRBJ2-4; size: .; V: TRBV30; D: .; CDR3: CAWTVAKNIQYF; DNA: TGTGCCTGGACCGTAGCCAAAAACATTCAGTACTTC
J: TRBJ1-4; size: .; V: TRBV5-1; D: TRBD1; CDR3: CASSLRGQGGEKLFF; DNA: TGCGCCAGCAGCTTGAGAGGACAGGGAGGTGAAAAACTGTTTTTT
J: TRBJ2-7; size: .; V: TRBV5-4; D: TRBD1; CDR3: CASSLEGTVSSYEQYF; DNA: TGTGCCAGCAGCTTGGAGGGGACAGTGAGCTCCTACGAGCAGTACTTC
J: TRBJ2-7; size: once; V: TRBV27; D: .; CDR3: CASSSGPWGTYEQYF; DNA: TGTGCCAGCAGTTCTGGGCCCTGGGGGACCTACGAGCAGTACTTC
J: TRBJ2-7; size: once; V: TRBV4-3; D: .; CDR3: CASSHGTDSYEQYF; DNA: TGCGCCAGCAGCCATGGGACGGACAGCTACGAGCAGTACTTC
J: TRBJ1-5; size: .; V: TRBV6-1; D: .; CDR3: CASRDRINQPQHF; DNA: TGTGCCAGCCGTGACAGGATTAATCAGCCCCAGCATTTT
J: TRBJ1-6; size: .; V: TRBV5-1; D: .; CDR3: CASNQGSSYNSPLHF; DNA: TGCGCCAGCAACCAGGGGAGCTCCTATAATTCACCCCTCCACTTT
J: TRBJ2-7; size: .; V: TRBV14; D: TRBD1; CDR3: CASSHRGLSYEQYF; DNA: TGTGCCAGCAGCCACAGGGGGCTGTCCTACGAGCAGTACTTC
J: TRBJ1-2; size: .; V: TRBV9; D: .; CDR3: CASSVVPLRAGRTNYGYTF; DNA: TGTGCCAGCAGCGTAGTCCCACTAAGGGCAGGGCGGACTAACTATGGCTACACCTTC
J: TRBJ2-7; size: .; V: TRBV4-3; D: .; CDR3: CASSQDLASYEQYF; DNA: TGCGCCAGCAGCCAAGATTTGGCTTCCTACGAGCAGTACTTC
J: TRBJ2-7; size: .; V: TRBV6-5; D: .; CDR3: CASSKDYPYYEQYF; DNA: TGTGCCAGCAGTAAGGACTATCCGTACTACGAGCAGTACTTC